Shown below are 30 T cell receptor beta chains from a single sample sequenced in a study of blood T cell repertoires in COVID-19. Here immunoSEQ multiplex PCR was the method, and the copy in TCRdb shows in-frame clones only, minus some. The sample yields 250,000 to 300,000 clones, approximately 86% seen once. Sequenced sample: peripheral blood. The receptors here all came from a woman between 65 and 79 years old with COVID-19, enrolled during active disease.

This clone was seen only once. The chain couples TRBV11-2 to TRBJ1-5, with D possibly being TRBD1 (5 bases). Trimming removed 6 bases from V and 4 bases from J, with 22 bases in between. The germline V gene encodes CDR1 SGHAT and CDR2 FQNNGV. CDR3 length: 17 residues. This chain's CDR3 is CASSLTSPGGGNQPQHF. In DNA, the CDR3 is TGTGCCAGCAGTCTAACGTCCCCGGGCGGGGGTAATCAGCCCCAGCATTTT.

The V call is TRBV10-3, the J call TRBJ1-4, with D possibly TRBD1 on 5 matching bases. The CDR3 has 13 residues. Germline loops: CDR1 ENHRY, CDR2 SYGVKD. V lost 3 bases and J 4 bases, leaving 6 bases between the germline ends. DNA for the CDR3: TGTGCCATCAGTGAAAGGGGTAATGAAAAACTGTTTTTT. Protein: CAISERGNEKLFF.

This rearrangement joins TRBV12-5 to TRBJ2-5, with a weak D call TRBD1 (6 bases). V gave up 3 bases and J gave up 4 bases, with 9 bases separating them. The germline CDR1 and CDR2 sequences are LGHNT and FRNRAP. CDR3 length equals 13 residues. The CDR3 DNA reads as TGTGCTAGTGGTTTTGGGGGCGTAGAGACCCAGTACTTC. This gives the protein CASGFGGVETQYF.

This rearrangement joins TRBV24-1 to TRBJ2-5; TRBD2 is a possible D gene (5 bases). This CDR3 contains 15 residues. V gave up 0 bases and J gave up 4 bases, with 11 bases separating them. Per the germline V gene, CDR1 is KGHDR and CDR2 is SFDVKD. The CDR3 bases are TGTGCCACCAGTGATTTGGCGCTAGCAGGAGAGACCCAGTACTTC. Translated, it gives CATSDLALAGETQYF.

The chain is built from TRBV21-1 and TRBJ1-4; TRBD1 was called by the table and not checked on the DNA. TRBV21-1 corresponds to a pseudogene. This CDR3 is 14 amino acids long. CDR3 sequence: CASSLRISNEKLFF. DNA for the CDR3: TGTGCCAGCAGTCTCAGGATCTCTAATGAAAAACTGTTTTTT.

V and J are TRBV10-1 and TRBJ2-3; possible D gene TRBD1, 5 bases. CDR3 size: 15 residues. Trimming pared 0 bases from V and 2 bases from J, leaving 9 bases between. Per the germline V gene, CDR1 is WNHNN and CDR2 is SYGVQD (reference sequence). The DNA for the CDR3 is TGCGCCAGCAGTGAGTCGAAGGGGTTCACAGATACGCAGTATTTT. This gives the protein CASSESKGFTDTQYF.

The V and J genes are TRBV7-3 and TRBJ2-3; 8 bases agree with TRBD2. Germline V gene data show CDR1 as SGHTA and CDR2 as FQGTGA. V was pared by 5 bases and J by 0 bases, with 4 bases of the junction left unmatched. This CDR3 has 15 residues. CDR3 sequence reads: CASSISGASTDTQYF. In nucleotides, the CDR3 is TGTGCCAGCAGCATTAGCGGGGCTAGCACAGATACGCAGTATTTT.

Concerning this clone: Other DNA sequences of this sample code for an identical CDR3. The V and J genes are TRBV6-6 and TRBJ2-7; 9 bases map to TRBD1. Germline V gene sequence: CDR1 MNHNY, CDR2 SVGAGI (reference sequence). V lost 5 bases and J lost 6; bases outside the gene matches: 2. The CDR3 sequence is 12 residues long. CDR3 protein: CASSPGQGEQYF. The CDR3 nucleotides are TGTGCCAGCAGTCCGGGACAGGGCGAGCAGTACTTC.

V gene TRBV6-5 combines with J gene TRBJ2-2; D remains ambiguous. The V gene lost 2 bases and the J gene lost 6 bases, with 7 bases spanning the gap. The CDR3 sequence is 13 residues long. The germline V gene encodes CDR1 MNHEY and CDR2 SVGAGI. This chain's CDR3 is CASSYDIPGELFF. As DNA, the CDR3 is TGTGCCAGCAGTTACGACATCCCCGGGGAGCTGTTTTTT.

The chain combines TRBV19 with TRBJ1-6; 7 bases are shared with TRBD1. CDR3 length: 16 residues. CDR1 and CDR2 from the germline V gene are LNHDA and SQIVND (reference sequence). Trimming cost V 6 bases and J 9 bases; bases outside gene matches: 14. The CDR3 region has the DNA TGTGCCAGTAGCCCGACGGGAGGGGGCCCAGGTTCACCCCTCCACTTT. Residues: CASSPTGGGPGSPLHF.

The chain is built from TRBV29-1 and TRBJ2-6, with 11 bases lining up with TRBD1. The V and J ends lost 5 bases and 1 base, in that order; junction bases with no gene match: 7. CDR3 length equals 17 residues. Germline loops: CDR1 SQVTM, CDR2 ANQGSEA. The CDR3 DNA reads TGCAGCGTTTCTGCCGGGACAGGGGGTTCTGGGGCCAACGTCCTGACTTTC. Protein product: CSVSAGTGGSGANVLTF.

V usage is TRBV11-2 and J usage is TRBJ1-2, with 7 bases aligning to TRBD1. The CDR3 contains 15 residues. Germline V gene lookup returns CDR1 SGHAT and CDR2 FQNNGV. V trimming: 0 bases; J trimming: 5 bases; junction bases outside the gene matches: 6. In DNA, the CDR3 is TGTGCCAGCAGCTTAGACCCGGGACAGCAATATGGCTACACCTTC. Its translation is CASSLDPGQQYGYTF.

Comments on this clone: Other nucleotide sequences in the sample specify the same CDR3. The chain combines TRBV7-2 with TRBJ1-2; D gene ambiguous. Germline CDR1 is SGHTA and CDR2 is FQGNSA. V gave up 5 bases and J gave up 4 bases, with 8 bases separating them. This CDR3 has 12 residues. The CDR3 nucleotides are TGTGCCAGCAGCCCCGGCGGCTATGGCTACACCTTC. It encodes CASSPGGYGYTF.

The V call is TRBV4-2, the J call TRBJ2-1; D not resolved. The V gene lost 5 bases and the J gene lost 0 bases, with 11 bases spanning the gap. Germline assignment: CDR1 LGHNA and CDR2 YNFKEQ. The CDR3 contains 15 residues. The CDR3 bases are TGTGCCAGCAGCTCGCGGCGGAGCTCCTACAATGAGCAGTTCTTC. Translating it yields CASSSRRSSYNEQFF.

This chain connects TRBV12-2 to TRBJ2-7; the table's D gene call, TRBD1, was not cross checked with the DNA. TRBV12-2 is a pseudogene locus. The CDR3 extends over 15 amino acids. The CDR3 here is CASRLETGGTYEQYF. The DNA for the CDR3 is TGTGCAAGTCGCTTAGAGACAGGGGGAACCTACGAGCAGTACTTC.

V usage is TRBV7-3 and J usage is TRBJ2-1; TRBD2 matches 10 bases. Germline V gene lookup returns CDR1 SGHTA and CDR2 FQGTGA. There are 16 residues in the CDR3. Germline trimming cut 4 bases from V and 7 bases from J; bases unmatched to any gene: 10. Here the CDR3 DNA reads TGTGCCAGCAGCTCCACCGTAGCGGGGGGTAGTAATGAGCAGTTCTTC. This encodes CASSSTVAGGSNEQFF.

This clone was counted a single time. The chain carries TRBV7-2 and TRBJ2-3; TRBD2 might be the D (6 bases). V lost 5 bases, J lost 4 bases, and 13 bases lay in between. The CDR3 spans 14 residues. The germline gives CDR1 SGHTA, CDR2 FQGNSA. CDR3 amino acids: CASSRLGEADTQYF. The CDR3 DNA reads TGTGCCAGCAGCCGCCTGGGGGAGGCAGATACGCAGTATTTT. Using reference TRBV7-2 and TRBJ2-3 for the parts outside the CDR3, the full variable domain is GAGVSQSPSNKVTEKGKDVELRCDPISGHTALYWYRQSLGQGLEFLIYFQGNSAPDKSGLPSDRFSAERTGGSVSTLTIQRTQQEDSAVYLCASSRLGEADTQYFGPGTRLTVL.

The CDR3 here is CASIEESFWNGQETQYF. CDR3 DNA: TGTGCCAGCATCGAGGAAAGTTTTTGGAACGGCCAAGAGACCCAGTACTTC. The chain couples TRBV2 to TRBJ2-5; D ambiguous. Deletions cut 7 bases from V and 1 base from J, with 22 bases between. The CDR3 extends over 17 amino acids. Per the germline V gene, CDR1 is SNHLY and CDR2 is FYNNEI.

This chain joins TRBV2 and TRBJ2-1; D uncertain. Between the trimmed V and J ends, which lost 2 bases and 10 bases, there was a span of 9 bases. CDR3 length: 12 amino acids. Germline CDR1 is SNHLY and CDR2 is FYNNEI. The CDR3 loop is CASSEMRVEQFF. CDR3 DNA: TGTGCCAGCAGTGAAATGAGAGTCGAGCAGTTCTTC.

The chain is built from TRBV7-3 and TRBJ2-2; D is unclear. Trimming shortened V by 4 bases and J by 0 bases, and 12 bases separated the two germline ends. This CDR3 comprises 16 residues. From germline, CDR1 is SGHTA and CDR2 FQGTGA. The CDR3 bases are TGTGCCAGCAGCTCCTACAGTAGTGCGAACACCGGGGAGCTGTTTTTT. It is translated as CASSSYSSANTGELFF.

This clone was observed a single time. The CDR3, as DNA: TGTGCCAGCAGCTTGGAGACGAGCTCCTACAATGAGCAGTTCTTC. Translated, it gives CASSLETSSYNEQFF. The V call is TRBV7-3, the J call TRBJ2-1, with D unresolved. The CDR3 has 15 amino acids. The germline V and J ends were trimmed by 3 bases and 0 bases, with 9 bases remaining between them. Germline assignment: CDR1 SGHTA and CDR2 FQGTGA.

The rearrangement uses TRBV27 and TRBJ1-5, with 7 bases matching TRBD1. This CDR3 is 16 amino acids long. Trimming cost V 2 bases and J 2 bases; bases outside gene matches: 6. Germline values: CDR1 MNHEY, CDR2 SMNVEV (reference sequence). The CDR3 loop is CASSLHGTAGNQPQHF. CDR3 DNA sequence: TGTGCCAGCAGTTTACACGGGACAGCGGGCAATCAGCCCCAGCATTTT.

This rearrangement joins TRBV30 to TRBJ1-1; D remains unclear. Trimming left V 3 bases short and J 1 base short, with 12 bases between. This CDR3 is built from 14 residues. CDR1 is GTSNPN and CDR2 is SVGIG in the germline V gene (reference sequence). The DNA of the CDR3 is TGTGCCTGGAGCCTCGACGGGAAGAACACTGAAGCTTTCTTT. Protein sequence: CAWSLDGKNTEAFF.

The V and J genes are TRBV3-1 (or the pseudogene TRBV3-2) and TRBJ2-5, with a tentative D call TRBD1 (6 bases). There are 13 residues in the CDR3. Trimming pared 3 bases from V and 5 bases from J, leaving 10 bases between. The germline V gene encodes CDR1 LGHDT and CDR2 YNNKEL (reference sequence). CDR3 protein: CASSQGASETQYF. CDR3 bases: TGTGCCAGCAGCCAGGGGGCTTCGGAGACCCAGTACTTC.

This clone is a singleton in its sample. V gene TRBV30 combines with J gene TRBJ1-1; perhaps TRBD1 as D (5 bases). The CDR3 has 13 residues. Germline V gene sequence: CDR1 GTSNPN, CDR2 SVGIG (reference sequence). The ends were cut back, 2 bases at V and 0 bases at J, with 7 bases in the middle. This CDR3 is CAWSPGMNTEAFF. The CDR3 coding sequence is TGTGCCTGGAGTCCAGGGATGAACACTGAAGCTTTCTTT.

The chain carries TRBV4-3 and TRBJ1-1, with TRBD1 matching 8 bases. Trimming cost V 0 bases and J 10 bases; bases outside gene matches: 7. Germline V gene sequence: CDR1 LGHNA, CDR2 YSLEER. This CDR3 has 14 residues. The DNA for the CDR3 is TGCGCCAGCAGCCAAGACCGACAGGGGAGGGGAGCTTTCTTT. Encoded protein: CASSQDRQGRGAFF.

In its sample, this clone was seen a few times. The CDR3 coding sequence is TGTGCCAGCAGTTACGGGCAGGGGAATGAGCAGTACTTC. Protein: CASSYGQGNEQYF. The chain has TRBV6-6 and TRBJ2-7, with D tentatively TRBD1 (6 bases). CDR3 length equals 13 residues. The germline gives CDR1 MNHNY, CDR2 SVGAGI (reference sequence). V lost 2 bases and J lost 7, with 12 bases in between.

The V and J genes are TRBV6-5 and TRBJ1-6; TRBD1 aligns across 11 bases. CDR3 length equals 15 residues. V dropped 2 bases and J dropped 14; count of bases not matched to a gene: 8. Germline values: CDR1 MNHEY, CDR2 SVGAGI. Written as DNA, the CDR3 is TGTGCCAGCAGTTACGGGGGACAGGGGGATTTAGCCCTCCACTTT. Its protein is CASSYGGQGDLALHF.

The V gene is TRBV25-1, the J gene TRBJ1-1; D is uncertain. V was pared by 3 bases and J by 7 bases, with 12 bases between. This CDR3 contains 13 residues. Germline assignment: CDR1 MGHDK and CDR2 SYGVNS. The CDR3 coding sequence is TGTGCCAGCAGTGACTGGGCAGCCTATGAAGCTTTCTTT. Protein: CASSDWAAYEAFF.

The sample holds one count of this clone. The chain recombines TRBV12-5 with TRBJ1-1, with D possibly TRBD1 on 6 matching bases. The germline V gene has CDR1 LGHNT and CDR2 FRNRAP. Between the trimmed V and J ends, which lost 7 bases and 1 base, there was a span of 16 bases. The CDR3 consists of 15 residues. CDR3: CASAPRTATNTEAFF. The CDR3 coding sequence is TGTGCTAGTGCCCCGAGGACAGCTACGAACACTGAAGCTTTCTTT.